Listed below are T cell receptor beta chains from one sample, sequenced in a study of OX40 agonist ivuxolimab in advanced cancers. Repertoires were generated with immunoSEQ multiplex PCR, while TCRdb's copy carries only in-frame clones and drops some. The data hold about 99,000 clones, with more than 95% observed a single time. The sample in question was CD4+ or CD8+ T cells sorted from blood, obtained in a trial of the OX40 agonist ivuxolimab. The source of these receptors is an adult with an advanced solid tumor such as melanoma, head and neck, liver or kidney cancer. Each CDR3 is given with its conserved first and last residue.

CDR3 protein	V gene
CASSKVWRGRETNEKLFF	TRBV21-1
CASTSGQGQYF	TRBV27
CASSFASGTYEQYF	TRBV5-4
CASSLTSGTRITYEQYF	TRBV7-9
CASSLGGGANEAFF	TRBV6-6
CASSLSSIVIADTQYF	TRBV27
CASSIVGAGTGELFF	TRBV19
CASSFDLNTEAFF	TRBV27
CASSLLVGAGELFF	TRBV7-3
CASSATEGGGYTF	TRBV9
CASSSSSGANVLTF	TRBV6-5
CASSTTTSSYEQYF	TRBV7-9
CASSPHWPDTQYF	TRBV7-2
CASSQNQGTTEAFF	TRBV19
CASSELGSTDTQYF	TRBV9
CASSPGPGEYEQYF	TRBV7-2
CASSYSGLNTPGELFF	TRBV6-5
CASSLYLDRGLSHTDTQYF	TRBV28
CASSYGQGGVEQYF	TRBV5-4
CASSDRNQETQYF	TRBV10-1
CASSFRTGELFF	TRBV19
CASSPAGTDYEQYF	TRBV7-6
CASSVNPDSLLRPGGGTDTQYF	TRBV9
CAISESGDRGNQPQHF	TRBV10-3
CASSFSGGELYNEQFF	TRBV27
CASSTGGALNQPQHF	TRBV19
CASSLESRDNEQFF	TRBV5-1
CASSSGTGSYNEQFF	TRBV5-5